The rows below give T cell receptor beta chains drawn from one sample of a study of T cell responses to AZD1222 COVID-19 vaccine. The protocol was immunoSEQ multiplex PCR, while the TCRdb copy is restricted to in-frame clones and leaves out a portion. The repertoire holds roughly 170,000 clones, with around 90% as singletons. Sequenced here: peripheral blood, sampled on day 0 of AZD1222 vaccination. The receptor source for this set is an adult in good health. CDR3s include the opening cysteine and the closing phenylalanine or tryptophan. Fields, in order: J gene, D gene, V gene, clone size, CDR3 DNA, CDR3 protein. A D gene is named only where the DNA matches it firmly. Rows give clone size only sometimes, using once, few, many, or a class for an expanded clone.

>TRBJ1-1|NA|TRBV6-1|NA
TGTGCCAGCAGTGAAGTTGACGTGAACACTGAAGCTTTCTTT
CASSEVDVNTEAFF
>TRBJ1-1|NA|TRBV6-5|NA
TGTGCCAGCAGTCAAACAGGGCCGCCCACTGAAGCTTTCTTT
CASSQTGPPTEAFF
>TRBJ1-5|TRBD1|TRBV6-2/TRBV6-3|NA
TGTGCCAGCAGTTACTCCACAGGGGAAGGAGGCAATCAGCCCCAGCATTTT
CASSYSTGEGGNQPQHF
>TRBJ2-6|TRBD1|TRBV30|once
TGTGCCTGGAGCAGGGACAGGGGGCCCTCGGGGGCCAACGTCCTGACTTTC
CAWSRDRGPSGANVLTF
>TRBJ2-2|NA|TRBV19|NA
TGTGCCAGTAGTAGGGACCCCGCGTGGAGGGGGACCGGGGAGCTGTTTTTT
CASSRDPAWRGTGELFF
>TRBJ2-5|TRBD1|TRBV5-1|NA
TGCGCCAGCAGCTTGGAGGGACAGGTCTGGGAGACCCAGTACTTC
CASSLEGQVWETQYF
>TRBJ2-7|TRBD2|TRBV23-1|NA
TGCGCCAGCAGTCATCTACTACTAGCGGGAGAATGTCGCGAGCAGTACTTC
CASSHLLLAGECREQYF
>TRBJ2-1|NA|TRBV19|NA
TGTGCCAGTAGTTCCTGGGGTACGCAGTTCTTC
CASSSWGTQFF
>TRBJ1-2|TRBD1|TRBV2|NA
TGTGCCAGCAGTATCTCAACAGGGGGAAAGAATGGCTACACCTTC
CASSISTGGKNGYTF
>TRBJ2-3|NA|TRBV19|NA
TGTGCCAGTGGGGGAAAAGGCACAGATACGCAGTATTTT
CASGGKGTDTQYF